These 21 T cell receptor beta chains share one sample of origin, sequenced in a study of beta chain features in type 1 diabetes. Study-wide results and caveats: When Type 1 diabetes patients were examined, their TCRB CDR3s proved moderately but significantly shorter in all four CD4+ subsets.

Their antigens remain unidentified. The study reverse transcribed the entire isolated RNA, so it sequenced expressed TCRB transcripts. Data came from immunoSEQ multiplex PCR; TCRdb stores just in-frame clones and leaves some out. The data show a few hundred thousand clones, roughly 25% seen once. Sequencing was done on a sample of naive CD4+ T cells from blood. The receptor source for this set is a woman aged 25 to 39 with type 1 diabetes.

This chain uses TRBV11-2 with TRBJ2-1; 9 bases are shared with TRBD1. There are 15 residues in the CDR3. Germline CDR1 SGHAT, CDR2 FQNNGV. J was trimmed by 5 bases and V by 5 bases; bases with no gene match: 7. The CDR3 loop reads CASSTRDRAHNEQFF. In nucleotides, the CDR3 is TGTGCCAGCAGCACCCGGGACAGGGCCCACAATGAGCAGTTCTTC.

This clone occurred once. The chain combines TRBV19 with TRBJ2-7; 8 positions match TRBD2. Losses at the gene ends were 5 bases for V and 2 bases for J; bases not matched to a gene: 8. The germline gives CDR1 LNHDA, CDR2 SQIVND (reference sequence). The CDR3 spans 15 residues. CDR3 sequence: CASSDSGARTYEQYF. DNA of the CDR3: TGTGCCAGTAGTGATAGCGGGGCCCGAACCTACGAGCAGTACTTC. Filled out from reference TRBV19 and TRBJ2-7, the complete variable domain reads DGGITQSPKYLFRKEGQNVTLSCEQNLNHDAMYWYRQDPGQGLRLIYYSQIVNDFQKGDIAEGYSVSREKKESFPLTVTSAQKNPTAFYLCASSDSGARTYEQYFGPGTRLTVT.

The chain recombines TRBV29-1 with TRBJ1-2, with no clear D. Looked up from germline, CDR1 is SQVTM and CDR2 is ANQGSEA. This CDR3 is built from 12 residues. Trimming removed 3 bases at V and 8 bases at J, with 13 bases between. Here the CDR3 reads CSVDSGSGGYTF. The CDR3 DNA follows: TGCAGCGTTGATTCGGGATCGGGAGGCTACACCTTC.

The CDR3 DNA sequence: TGTGCTAGTGGGCCCAGGACCGGGGAGCTGTTTTTT. This sequence encodes CASGPRTGELFF. The chain carries TRBV12-5 and TRBJ2-2; D gene ambiguous. Deletions cut 6 bases from V and 5 bases from J, with 7 bases between. This CDR3 has 12 amino acids. Germline V gene sequence: CDR1 LGHNT, CDR2 FRNRAP.

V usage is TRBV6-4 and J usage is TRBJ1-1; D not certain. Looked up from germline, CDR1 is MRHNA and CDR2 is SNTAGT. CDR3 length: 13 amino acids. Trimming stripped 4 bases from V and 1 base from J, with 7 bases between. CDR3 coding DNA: TGTGCCAGCAGTGTGAGGGAGAACACTGAAGCTTTCTTT. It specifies CASSVRENTEAFF.

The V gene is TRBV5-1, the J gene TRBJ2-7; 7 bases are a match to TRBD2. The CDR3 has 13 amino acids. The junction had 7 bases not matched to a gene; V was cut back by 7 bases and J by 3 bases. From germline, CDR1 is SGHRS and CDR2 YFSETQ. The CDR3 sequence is CASSLAEVYEQYF. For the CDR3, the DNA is TGCGCCAGCTCCCTAGCGGAGGTCTACGAGCAGTACTTC.

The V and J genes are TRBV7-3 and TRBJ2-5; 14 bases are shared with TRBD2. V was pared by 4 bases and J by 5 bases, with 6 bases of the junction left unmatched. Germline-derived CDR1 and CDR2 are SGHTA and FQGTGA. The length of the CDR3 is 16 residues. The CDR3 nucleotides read TGTGCCAGCAGCTGGGGACTAGCGGGAGATAGGGAGACCCAGTACTTC. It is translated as CASSWGLAGDRETQYF.

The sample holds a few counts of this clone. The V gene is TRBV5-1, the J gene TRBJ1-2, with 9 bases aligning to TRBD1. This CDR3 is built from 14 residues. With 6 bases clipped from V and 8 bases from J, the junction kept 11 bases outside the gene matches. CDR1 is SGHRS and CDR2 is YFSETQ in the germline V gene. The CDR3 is CASTPDRGGLGYTF. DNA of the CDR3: TGCGCCAGCACCCCGGACAGGGGTGGATTGGGCTACACCTTC.

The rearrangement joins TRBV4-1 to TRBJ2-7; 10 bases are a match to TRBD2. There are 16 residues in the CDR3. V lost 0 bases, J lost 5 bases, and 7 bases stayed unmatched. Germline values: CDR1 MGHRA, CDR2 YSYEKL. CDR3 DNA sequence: TGCGCCAGCAGCCAAGAAGGGGCTAGCGGGAGACACGAGCAGTACTTC. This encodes CASSQEGASGRHEQYF.

The chain's CDR3 is CAWGQGGFTEAFF. The CDR3 DNA sequence: TGTGCCTGGGGACAGGGAGGATTCACTGAAGCTTTCTTT. J is TRBJ1-1 and V is TRBV30; 8 nucleotides align to TRBD1. After removal of 5 bases from V and 4 bases from J, the junction contained 6 bases not matched to a gene. The CDR3 sequence is 13 residues long. Germline assignment: CDR1 GTSNPN and CDR2 SVGIG (reference sequence).

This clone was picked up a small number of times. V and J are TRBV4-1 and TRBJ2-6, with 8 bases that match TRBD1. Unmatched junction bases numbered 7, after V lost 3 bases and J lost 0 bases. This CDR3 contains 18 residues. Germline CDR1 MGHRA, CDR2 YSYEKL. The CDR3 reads CASSHWTGLRSGANVLTF. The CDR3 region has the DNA TGCGCCAGCAGCCACTGGACAGGGCTTCGCTCTGGGGCCAACGTCCTGACTTTC.

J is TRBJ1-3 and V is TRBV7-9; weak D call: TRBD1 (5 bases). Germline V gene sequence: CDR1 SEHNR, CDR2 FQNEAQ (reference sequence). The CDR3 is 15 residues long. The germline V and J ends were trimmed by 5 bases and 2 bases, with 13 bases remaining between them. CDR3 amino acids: CASSDRTITGNTIYF. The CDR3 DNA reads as TGTGCCAGCAGCGACCGGACAATTACTGGAAACACCATATATTTT. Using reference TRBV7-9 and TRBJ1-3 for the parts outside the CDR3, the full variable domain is DTGVSQNPRHKITKRGQNVTFRCDPISEHNRLYWYRQTLGQGPEFLTYFQNEAQLEKSRLLSDRFSAERPKGSFSTLEIQRTEQGDSAMYLCASSDRTITGNTIYFGEGSWLTVV.

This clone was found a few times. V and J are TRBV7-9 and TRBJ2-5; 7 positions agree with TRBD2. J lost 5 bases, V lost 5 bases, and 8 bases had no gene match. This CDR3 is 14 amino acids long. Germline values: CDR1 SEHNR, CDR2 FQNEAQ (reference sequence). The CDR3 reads CASSPARAGETQYF. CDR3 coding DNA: TGTGCCAGCAGCCCGGCCCGAGCGGGGGAGACCCAGTACTTC.

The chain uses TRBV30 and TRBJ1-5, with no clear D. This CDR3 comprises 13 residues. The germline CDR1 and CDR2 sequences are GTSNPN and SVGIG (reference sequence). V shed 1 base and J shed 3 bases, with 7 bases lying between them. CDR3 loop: CAWSESYNQPQHF. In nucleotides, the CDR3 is TGTGCCTGGAGTGAGAGTTACAATCAGCCCCAGCATTTT.

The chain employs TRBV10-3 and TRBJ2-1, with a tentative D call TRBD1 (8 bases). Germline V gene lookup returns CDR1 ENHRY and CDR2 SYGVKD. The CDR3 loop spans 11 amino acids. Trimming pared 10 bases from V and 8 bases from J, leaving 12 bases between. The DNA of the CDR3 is TGTGCCAGTACAGGGGGGGATGAGCAGTTCTTC. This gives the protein CASTGGDEQFF.

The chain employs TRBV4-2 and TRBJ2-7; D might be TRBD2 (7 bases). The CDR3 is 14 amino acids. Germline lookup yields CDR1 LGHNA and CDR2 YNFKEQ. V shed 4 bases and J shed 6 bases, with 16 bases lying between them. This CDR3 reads CASSPGGGGIEQYF. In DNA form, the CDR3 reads TGTGCCAGCAGCCCCGGAGGGGGAGGGATCGAGCAGTACTTC.

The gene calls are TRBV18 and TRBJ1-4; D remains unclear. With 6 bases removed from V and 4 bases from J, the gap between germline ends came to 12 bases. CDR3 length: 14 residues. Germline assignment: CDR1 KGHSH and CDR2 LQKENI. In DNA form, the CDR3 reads TGTGCCAGCTCCCCAGATTTGAGTAATGAAAAACTGTTTTTT. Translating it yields CASSPDLSNEKLFF.

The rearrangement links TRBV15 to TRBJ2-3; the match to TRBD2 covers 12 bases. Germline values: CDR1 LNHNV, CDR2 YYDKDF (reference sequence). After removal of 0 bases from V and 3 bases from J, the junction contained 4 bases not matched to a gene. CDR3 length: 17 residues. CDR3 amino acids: CATSRDRTSGMTDTQYF. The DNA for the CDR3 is TGTGCCACCAGCAGAGATAGGACTAGCGGGATGACAGATACGCAGTATTTT.

The chain's CDR3 is CASSAGLEETQYF. Written as DNA, the CDR3 is TGCGCCAGCAGCGCAGGACTGGAAGAGACCCAGTACTTC. This chain uses TRBV5-1 with TRBJ2-5, with D possibly matching TRBD2 (5 bases). Trimming shortened V by 4 bases and J by 3 bases, and 10 bases separated the two germline ends. There are 13 residues in the CDR3. Germline V gene lookup returns CDR1 SGHRS and CDR2 YFSETQ.

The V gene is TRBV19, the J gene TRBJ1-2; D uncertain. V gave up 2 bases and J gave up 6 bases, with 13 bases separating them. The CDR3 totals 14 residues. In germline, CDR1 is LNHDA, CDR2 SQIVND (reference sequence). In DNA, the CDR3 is TGTGCCAGTAGTATAAGTGTCGAGGGAGATGGCTACACCTTC. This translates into CASSISVEGDGYTF.

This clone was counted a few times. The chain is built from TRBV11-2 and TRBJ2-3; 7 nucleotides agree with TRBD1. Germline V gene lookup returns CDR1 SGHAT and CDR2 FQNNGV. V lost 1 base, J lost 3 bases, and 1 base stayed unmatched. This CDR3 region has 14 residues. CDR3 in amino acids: CASSLGDSTDTQYF. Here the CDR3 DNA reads TGTGCCAGCAGCTTAGGGGACAGTACAGATACGCAGTATTTT.